This TCR beta chain was obtained from a study of monozygotic twins with inflammatory bowel disease. CDR3 length: 15 residues. Germline CDR1 is MNHNS and CDR2 is SASEGT. Reanalyzing the 5' RACE reads, TCRdb keeps one entry per CDR3 protein, without DNA. Its table records around 150,000 distinct CDR3 sequences. This sequence joins TRBV6-1 and TRBJ1-5. The sequenced sample consisted of blood. The clonotype was recovered from a human donor with ulcerative colitis or Crohn's disease, or a healthy co-twin of an affected twin (not recorded which). The CDR3 is CASSVGRASNQPQHF.